The 8 T cell receptor beta chains listed next were all sequenced from one sample in a study of cytomegalovirus exposure and HLA in healthy donors. Here immunoSEQ multiplex PCR was the method, and the copy in TCRdb shows in-frame clones only, minus some. The sample carries under 250,000 clones, around nine tenths recorded once. Specimen: PBMCs. These receptors were obtained from a man aged 18 to 30 in good health and CMV-seronegative.

This sequence joins TRBV5-8 and TRBJ2-1, with 10 nucleotides matching TRBD2. This CDR3 has 16 amino acids. CDR1 is SGHTS, CDR2 YDEGEE, per germline. V was pared by 3 bases and J by 9 bases, with 12 bases of the junction left unmatched. The CDR3 loop reads CASSSPGLAFGTEQFF. DNA for the CDR3: TGTGCCAGCAGCTCTCCGGGACTAGCGTTTGGGACTGAGCAGTTCTTC.

The CDR3 spells CASSRLADSPRELFF. CDR3 bases: TGTGCCAGCAGCCGGTTGGCCGACAGTCCCCGGGAGCTGTTTTTT. This sequence joins TRBV5-5 and TRBJ2-2; TRBD1 is a possible D gene (5 bases). V lost 4 bases to trimming and J lost 9 bases, with 19 bases between them. Germline V gene sequence: CDR1 SGHKS, CDR2 YYEKEE (reference sequence). This CDR3 region has 15 residues.

CDR3 sequence (DNA): TGCGCCAGCGGAACTAGCGGGAGTAACACCGGGGAGCTGTTTTTT. This gives the protein CASGTSGSNTGELFF. The V gene is TRBV10-1, the J gene TRBJ2-2; 11 nucleotides match TRBD2. This CDR3 is built from 15 residues. V lost 8 bases to trimming and J lost 2 bases; unmatched junction nucleotides: 4. Germline assignment: CDR1 WNHNN and CDR2 SYGVQD (reference sequence).

The rearrangement joins TRBV4-2 to TRBJ1-4; D not certain. This CDR3 spans 13 amino acids. Germline V gene sequence: CDR1 LGHNA, CDR2 YNFKEQ. Trimming stripped 2 bases from V and 8 bases from J, with 9 bases between. The CDR3 sequence: CASSQTGVEKLFF. As DNA, the CDR3 is TGTGCCAGCAGCCAAACGGGAGTCGAAAAACTGTTTTTT.

This chain joins TRBV28 and TRBJ1-1; 7 nucleotides line up with TRBD1. Germline CDR1 and CDR2: MDHEN and SYDVKM. J was trimmed by 6 bases and V by 7 bases; bases with no gene match: 11. This CDR3 is built from 14 residues. CDR3: CASILDRVFPEAFF. The CDR3 nucleotides read TGTGCCAGCATCTTAGACAGGGTATTCCCTGAAGCTTTCTTT.

This clone has a handful of counts. This sequence joins TRBV9 and TRBJ2-1, with a possible D match to TRBD2 (5 bases). Germline CDR1 reads SGDLS; CDR2 reads YYNGEE. Trimming removed 0 bases from V and 8 bases from J, with 12 bases in between. The CDR3 runs 14 residues. The CDR3 nucleotides read TGTGCCAGCAGCGTAGCCCCCTTGGGAGATGAGCAGTTCTTC. This codes for CASSVAPLGDEQFF. Full variable domain (rest looked up from reference TRBV9 and TRBJ2-1): DSGVTQTPKHLITATGQRVTLRCSPRSGDLSVYWYQQSLDQGLQFLIQYYNGEERAKGNILERFSAQQFPDLHSELNLSSLELGDSALYFCASSVAPLGDEQFFGPGTRLTVL.

The J gene is TRBJ1-1, the V gene TRBV2, with D possibly being TRBD1 (5 bases). The germline gives CDR1 SNHLY, CDR2 FYNNEI. V was shortened by 6 bases and J by 6 bases, with 14 bases between the two germline ends. This CDR3 is 13 amino acids long. CDR3 amino acids: CASSTSRDSEAFF. The CDR3 DNA is TGTGCCAGCAGCACTTCTAGGGACTCTGAAGCTTTCTTT.

The rearrangement joins TRBV7-8 to TRBJ2-7, with D perhaps matching TRBD1 (6 bases). V gave up 5 bases and J gave up 5 bases, with 10 bases separating them. The V gene's germline CDR1 is SGHVS and CDR2 FQNEAQ. CDR3 length: 12 residues. CDR3: CASSPGVDEQYF. In DNA form, the CDR3 reads TGTGCCAGCAGCCCAGGGGTTGACGAGCAGTACTTC.